The 5 T cell receptor beta chains in this list originate from one sample, sequenced in a study of cytomegalovirus exposure and HLA in healthy donors. The primer mix had 60 Vbeta and 13 Jbeta primers. The repertoire was sequenced with immunoSEQ multiplex PCR; TCRdb's copy has only in-frame clones and lacks some. The sample records roughly 100,000 clones, around 10% being singletons. The sample was PBMCs. These receptors all come from a man aged 45-65 years in good health and CMV-seropositive.

V is TRBV30 and J is TRBJ1-1; D is undetermined. CDR1 is GTSNPN and CDR2 is SVGIG in the germline V gene (reference sequence). The length of the CDR3 is 14 residues. V lost 2 bases to trimming and J lost 5 bases, with 15 bases between them. The CDR3: CAWSPGIAGTEAFF. The CDR3 DNA reads TGTGCCTGGAGTCCCGGTATAGCTGGGACTGAAGCTTTCTTT.

V is TRBV7-2 and J is TRBJ2-1; D may be TRBD2 (6 bases). Germline-derived CDR1 and CDR2 are SGHTA and FQGNSA. The CDR3 loop spans 15 amino acids. Trimming pared 3 bases from V and 0 bases from J, leaving 9 bases between. This CDR3 is CASSFAGSSYNEQFF. CDR3 nucleotides: TGTGCCAGCAGCTTCGCCGGGAGCTCCTACAATGAGCAGTTCTTC.

This clone was seen only a few times. This rearrangement joins TRBV27 to TRBJ1-1, with D possibly matching TRBD1 (5 bases). V gave up 2 bases and J gave up 5 bases, with 15 bases separating them. The CDR3 spans 15 residues. Germline V gives CDR1 MNHEY, CDR2 SMNVEV (reference sequence). The CDR3, as DNA: TGTGCCAGCAGTTTAGAATGGGCAGGGTTGACTGAAGCTTTCTTT. Its translation: CASSLEWAGLTEAFF.

Only one count was recorded for this clone. The chain employs TRBV27 and TRBJ2-1, with 7 bases fitting TRBD1. V lost 2 bases to trimming and J lost 6 bases; unmatched junction nucleotides: 4. Germline V gene data show CDR1 as MNHEY and CDR2 as SMNVEV (reference sequence). The CDR3 sequence is 14 residues long. The CDR3 protein is CASSLLAGGNEQFF. CDR3 DNA sequence: TGTGCCAGCAGTTTACTAGCAGGGGGCAATGAGCAGTTCTTC.

The chain carries TRBV9 and TRBJ2-1; 14 bases line up with TRBD2. Germline V gives CDR1 SGDLS, CDR2 YYNGEE. The ends lost 3 bases at V and 4 bases at J; junction bases unmatched: 3. The CDR3 contains 16 residues. DNA of the CDR3: TGTGCCAGCAGCGGGACTAGCGGGAGGTCATACAATGAGCAGTTCTTC. Its protein is CASSGTSGRSYNEQFF.